The rows below give T cell receptor beta chains drawn from one sample of a study of a mutant IDH1 vaccine in newly diagnosed glioma. These TCRs' antigens remain unknown. Method: immunoSEQ multiplex PCR; TCRdb's copy keeps in-frame clones and lacks some. The sample yields about 56,000 clones, about 80% seen once. The material was PBMCs, obtained from a glioma patient whose treatment included an IDH1 peptide vaccine. Receptors originate from a man aged 50-60 years with glioma. The CDR3 runs from the conserved cysteine through the conserved F or W.

CASSLYGGQETQYF TRBJ2-5 TRBV7-6
CASSVEPRPNTGELFF TRBJ2-2 TRBV9
CASSFYSNQPQHF TRBJ1-5 TRBV6-6
CAISESLAGATLKESTDTQYF TRBJ2-3 TRBV10-3
CASSQHSNQPQHF TRBJ1-5 TRBV5-6
CASTEGNYNEQFF TRBJ2-1 TRBV13
CASSLPGQPQHF TRBJ1-5 TRBV5-6
CASREANEKLFF TRBJ1-4 TRBV6-5
CASSARQGAGSYEQYF TRBJ2-7 TRBV5-8
CASSDPGSITDTQYF TRBJ2-3 TRBV2
CASSSVANTGELFF TRBJ2-2 TRBV4-2
CASTVEGHPNTEAFF TRBJ1-1 TRBV9
CASSLGFGAETNYGYTF TRBJ1-2 TRBV5-1
CASSVGWSGELFF TRBJ2-2 TRBV9